This record concerns one T cell receptor (beta chain) sequence. As yet, its antigen is unknown. With 5 bases removed from V and 4 bases from J, the gap between germline ends came to 11 bases. The germline gives CDR1 LGHNA, CDR2 YNFKEQ. This CDR3 is 13 amino acids long. Sequencing used immunoSEQ multiplex PCR; TCRdb keeps in-frame clones, though not all of them. The data contain about 130,000 clones, roughly 87% of them singletons. This sample was included in a study of cytomegalovirus exposure and HLA in healthy donors. Study-wide context: In a later analysis, the 100 to 150 validation repertoires were reported to have used the same platform as the approximately 620 first-cohort repertoires.

Study-wide results and limits: Overall, roughly 150 TCR beta chains were annotated as cytomegalovirus-associated. In vitro, a few CMV-associated chains proved specific for CMV antigens.

The sequenced sample was PBMCs. The chain has TRBV4-2 and TRBJ1-2; D uncertain. The TCR originated in a woman aged 18 to 35 in good health and CMV-seropositive. The CDR3 coding sequence is TGTGCCAGCAGCTATCCGGAGGGCTATGGCTACACCTTC. It yields the protein CASSYPEGYGYTF.